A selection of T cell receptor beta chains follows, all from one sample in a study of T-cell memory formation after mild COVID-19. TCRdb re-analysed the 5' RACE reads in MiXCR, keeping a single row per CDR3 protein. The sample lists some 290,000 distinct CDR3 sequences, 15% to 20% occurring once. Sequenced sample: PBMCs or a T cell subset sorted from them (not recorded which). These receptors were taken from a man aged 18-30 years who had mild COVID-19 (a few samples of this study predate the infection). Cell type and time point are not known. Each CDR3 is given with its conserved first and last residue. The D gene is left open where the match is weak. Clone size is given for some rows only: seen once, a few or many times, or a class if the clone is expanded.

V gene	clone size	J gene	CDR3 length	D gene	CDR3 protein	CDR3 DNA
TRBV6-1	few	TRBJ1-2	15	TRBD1	CASSERQGANYGYTF	TGTGCCAGCAGTGAGCGGCAGGGGGCTAACTATGGCTACACCTTC
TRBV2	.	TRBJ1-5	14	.	CASRGGLSNQPQHF	TGTGCCAGCAGGGGTGGCCTTAGCAATCAGCCCCAGCATTTT
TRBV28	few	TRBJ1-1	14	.	CASSLSLSSTEAFF	TGTGCCAGCAGTTTATCCCTCTCGAGCACTGAAGCTTTCTTT
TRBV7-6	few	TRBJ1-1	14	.	CASSQMTENTEAFF	TGTGCCAGCAGCCAAATGACAGAGAACACTGAAGCTTTCTTT
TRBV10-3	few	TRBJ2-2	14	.	CAISGSGTPGELFF	TGTGCCATCAGTGGATCTGGGACCCCCGGGGAGCTGTTTTTT
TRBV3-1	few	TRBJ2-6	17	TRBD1	CASSQGDSPSGANVLTF	TGTGCCAGCAGCCAAGGGGACAGCCCCTCTGGGGCCAACGTCCTGACTTTC
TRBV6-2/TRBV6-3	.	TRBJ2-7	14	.	CASSQNPRYYEQYF	TGTGCCAGCAGTCAGAACCCCCGGTACTACGAGCAGTACTTC
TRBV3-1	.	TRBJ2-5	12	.	CASSPEEDTQYF	TGTGCCAGCAGTCCAGAAGAAGATACCCAGTACTTC
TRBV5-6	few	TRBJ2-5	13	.	CASSLANAETQYF	TGTGCCAGCAGCTTGGCCAACGCGGAGACCCAGTACTTC
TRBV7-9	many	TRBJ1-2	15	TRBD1	CASSFGRGGAYGYTF	TGTGCCAGCAGCTTTGGGAGAGGGGGCGCTTATGGCTACACCTTC
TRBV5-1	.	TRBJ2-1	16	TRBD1	CASSRSGQGYYNEQFF	TGCGCCAGCAGCCGATCGGGACAGGGGTATTACAATGAGCAGTTCTTC
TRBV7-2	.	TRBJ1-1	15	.	CASSLNVAGVAEAFF	TGTGCCAGCAGCTTAAACGTGGCCGGGGTAGCTGAAGCTTTCTTT
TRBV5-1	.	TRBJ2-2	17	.	CASSWKALAAYTGELFF	TGCGCCAGCAGCTGGAAAGCTCTAGCTGCCTACACCGGGGAGCTGTTTTTT
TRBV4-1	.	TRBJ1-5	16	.	CASSQAGAGSNQPQHF	TGCGCCAGCAGCCAAGCGGGGGCGGGAAGCAATCAGCCCCAGCATTTT
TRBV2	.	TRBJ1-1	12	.	CASRQTGPEAFF	TGTGCCAGCAGGCAGACAGGTCCTGAAGCTTTCTTT
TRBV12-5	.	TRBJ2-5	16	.	CASGLVVEGFKETQYF	TGTGCTAGTGGTTTGGTAGTGGAGGGTTTCAAAGAGACCCAGTACTTC
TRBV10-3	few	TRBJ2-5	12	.	CAISDAGETQYF	TGTGCCATCAGTGATGCGGGGGAGACCCAGTACTTC
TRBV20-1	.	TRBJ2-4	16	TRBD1	CSASPQGVGARNIQYF	TGCAGTGCTAGTCCCCAGGGGGTGGGGGCCAGAAACATTCAGTACTTC
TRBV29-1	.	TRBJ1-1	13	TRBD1	CSAETGLNTEAFF	TGCAGCGCAGAGACAGGGCTGAACACTGAAGCTTTCTTT
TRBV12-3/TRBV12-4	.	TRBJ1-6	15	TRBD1	CASRLDRVDNSPLHF	TGTGCCAGCAGGTTGGACAGGGTAGATAATTCACCCCTCCACTTT
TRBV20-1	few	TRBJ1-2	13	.	CSARAGAGYGYTF	TGCAGTGCTAGAGCAGGGGCCGGCTATGGCTACACCTTC
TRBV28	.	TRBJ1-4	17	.	CATSSLATLSTNEKLFF	TGTGCCACCTCCAGTTTGGCAACCCTCTCAACTAATGAAAAACTGTTTTTT
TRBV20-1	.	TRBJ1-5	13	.	CSAREGSGQPQHF	TGCAGTGCTAGAGAGGGCAGCGGTCAGCCCCAGCATTTT
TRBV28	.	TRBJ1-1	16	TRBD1	CASSPAGQGMNTEAFF	TGTGCCAGCAGCCCGGCGGGACAGGGGATGAACACTGAAGCTTTCTTT
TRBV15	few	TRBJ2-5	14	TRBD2	CATSRVAGPQAQYF	TGTGCCACCAGCAGAGTAGCGGGGCCGCAGGCCCAGTACTTC
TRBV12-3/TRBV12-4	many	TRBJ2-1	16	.	CASSLFGHIESNEQFF	TGTGCCAGCAGTTTATTCGGGCACATCGAGAGCAATGAGCAGTTCTTC
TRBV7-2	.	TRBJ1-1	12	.	CASSLQWAEAFF	TGTGCCAGCAGCTTACAGTGGGCTGAAGCTTTCTTT
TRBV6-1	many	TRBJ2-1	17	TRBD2	CASRGLAGGSSYNEQFF	TGTGCCAGCAGAGGACTAGCGGGGGGGAGCTCCTACAATGAGCAGTTCTTC
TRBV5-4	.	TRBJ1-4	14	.	CASSLDSNDEKLFF	TGTGCCAGCAGCCTCGACAGCAACGATGAAAAACTGTTTTTT
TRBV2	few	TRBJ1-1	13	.	CASPTGMNTEAFF	TGTGCCAGCCCAACAGGCATGAACACTGAAGCTTTCTTT
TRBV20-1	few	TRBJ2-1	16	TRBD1	CSARVPGTGRGNEQFF	TGCAGTGCTAGAGTGCCCGGGACAGGGAGGGGTAATGAGCAGTTCTTC
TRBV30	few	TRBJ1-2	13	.	CAWSGIRRNGYTF	TGTGCCTGGAGTGGGATCAGGAGAAATGGCTACACCTTC
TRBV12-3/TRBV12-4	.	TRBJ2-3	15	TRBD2	CASRGTSGATDTQYF	TGTGCCAGCAGAGGGACTAGCGGGGCCACAGATACGCAGTATTTT
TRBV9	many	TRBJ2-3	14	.	CASSLRQSTDTQYF	TGTGCCAGCAGCCTACGACAGAGCACAGATACGCAGTATTTT
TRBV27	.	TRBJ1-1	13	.	CASSFRPGSEAFF	TGTGCCAGCAGTTTTCGTCCAGGAAGTGAAGCTTTCTTT
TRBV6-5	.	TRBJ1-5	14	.	CASSRTVSNQPQHF	TGTGCCAGCAGTCGGACGGTTAGCAATCAGCCCCAGCATTTT
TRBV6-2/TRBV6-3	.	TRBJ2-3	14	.	CASSYSLSPDTQYF	TGTGCCAGCAGTTACAGCCTTTCTCCAGATACGCAGTATTTT
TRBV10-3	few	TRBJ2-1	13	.	CAISVEGGDEQFF	TGTGCCATCAGTGTGGAGGGCGGCGATGAGCAGTTCTTC
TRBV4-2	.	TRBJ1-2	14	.	CASSQVPDSFGYTF	TGTGCCAGCAGCCAAGTCCCGGACAGTTTTGGCTACACCTTC
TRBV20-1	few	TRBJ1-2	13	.	CSARSTQDYGYTF	TGCAGTGCTAGAAGTACCCAGGACTATGGCTACACCTTC
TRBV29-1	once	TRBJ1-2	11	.	CSVGPAVGYTF	TGCAGCGTTGGGCCGGCCGTTGGCTACACCTTC
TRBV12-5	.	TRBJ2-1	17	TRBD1	CASGLGQGVPSYNEQFF	TGTGCTAGTGGTTTGGGACAGGGGGTCCCCTCCTACAATGAGCAGTTCTTC
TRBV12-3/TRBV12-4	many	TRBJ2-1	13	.	CAIKLVLHNEQFF	TGTGCCATCAAGTTGGTGCTGCACAATGAGCAGTTCTTC
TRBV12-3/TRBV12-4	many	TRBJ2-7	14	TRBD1	CASSPGTGGDEQYF	TGTGCCAGCAGCCCCGGGACAGGGGGAGACGAGCAGTACTTC
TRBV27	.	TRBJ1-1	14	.	CASSSAGSNTEAFF	TGTGCCAGCAGTTCCGCAGGGTCGAACACTGAAGCTTTCTTT
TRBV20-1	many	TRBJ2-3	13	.	CSARQDRTDTQYF	TGCAGTGCCCGACAGGATCGCACAGATACGCAGTATTTT